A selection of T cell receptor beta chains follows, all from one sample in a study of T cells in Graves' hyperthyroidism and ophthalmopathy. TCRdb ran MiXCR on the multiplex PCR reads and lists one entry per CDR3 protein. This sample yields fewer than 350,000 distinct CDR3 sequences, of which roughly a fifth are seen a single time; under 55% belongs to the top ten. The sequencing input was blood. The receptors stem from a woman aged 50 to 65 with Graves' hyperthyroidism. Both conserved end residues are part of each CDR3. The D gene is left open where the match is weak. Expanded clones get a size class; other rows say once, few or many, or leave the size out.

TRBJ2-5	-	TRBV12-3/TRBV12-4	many	CASSLRVQETQYF	TGTGCCAGCAGTTTACGAGTCCAAGAGACCCAGTACTTC
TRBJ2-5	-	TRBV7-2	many	CASSLGRAQETQYF	TGTGCCAGCAGCTTAGGCAGGGCCCAAGAGACCCAGTACTTC
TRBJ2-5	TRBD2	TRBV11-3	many	CASSDRTSGKQETQYF	TGTGCCAGCAGCGACAGGACTAGCGGAAAACAAGAGACCCAGTACTTC
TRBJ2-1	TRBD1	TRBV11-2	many	CASTKTGFNEQFF	TGTGCCAGCACCAAGACAGGGTTCAATGAGCAGTTCTTC
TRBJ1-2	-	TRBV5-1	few	CASSSDGVGYTF	TGCGCCAGCAGCTCCGACGGAGTCGGCTACACCTTC
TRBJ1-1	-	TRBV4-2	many	CASSQELNTEAFF	TGTGCCAGCAGCCAAGAGTTGAACACTGAAGCTTTCTTT
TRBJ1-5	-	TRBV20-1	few	CSARPGTNYQPQHF	TGCAGTGCTAGACCTGGGACAAATTATCAGCCCCAGCATTTT
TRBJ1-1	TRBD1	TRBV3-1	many	CASSQNRGNTEAFF	TGTGCCAGCAGCCAAAACAGGGGGAACACTGAAGCTTTCTTT
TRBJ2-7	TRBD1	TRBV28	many	CASIPRDRVYEQYF	TGTGCCAGCATCCCACGGGACAGGGTGTACGAGCAGTACTTC
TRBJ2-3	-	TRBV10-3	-	CAISESELGLSGGPHTQYF	TGTGCCATCAGTGAGTCAGAGTTGGGTCTAAGTGGGGGCCCCCATACGCAGTATTTT
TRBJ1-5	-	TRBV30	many	CAWSEGLFQPQHF	TGTGCCTGGAGTGAAGGACTGTTTCAGCCCCAGCATTTT
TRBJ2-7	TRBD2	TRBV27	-	CASSLSPLRREKDEQYF	TGTGCCAGCAGTTTATCGCCCCTCAGGCGGGAGAAGGACGAGCAGTACTTC
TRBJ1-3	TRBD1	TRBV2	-	CASQAGGTGVGNTIYF	TGTGCCAGTCAAGCGGGAGGGACAGGGGTCGGAAACACCATATATTTT
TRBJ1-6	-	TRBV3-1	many	CASSPERTTIYNSPLHF	TGTGCCAGCAGCCCCGAGAGGACAACCATTTATAATTCACCCCTCCACTTT
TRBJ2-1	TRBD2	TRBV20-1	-	CSARAGGLAGAYNEQFF	TGCAGTGCTAGAGCCGGGGGACTAGCGGGGGCCTACAATGAGCAGTTCTTC
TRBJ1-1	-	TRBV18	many	CASSPSLNTEAFF	TGTGCCAGCTCACCATCCCTGAACACTGAAGCTTTCTTT
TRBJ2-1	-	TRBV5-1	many	CASSFEGANNEQFF	TGCGCCAGCAGCTTTGAAGGGGCCAACAATGAGCAGTTCTTC
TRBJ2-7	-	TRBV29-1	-	CSVARDAYEQYF	TGCAGCGTTGCGAGGGATGCCTACGAGCAGTACTTC
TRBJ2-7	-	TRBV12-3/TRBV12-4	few	CASRRDSREQYF	TGTGCCAGCAGACGTGACAGTCGCGAGCAGTACTTC
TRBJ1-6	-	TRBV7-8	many	CASSLAREFGNSPLHF	TGTGCCAGCAGCTTAGCTCGTGAGTTTGGAAATTCACCCCTCCACTTT
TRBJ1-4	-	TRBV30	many	CAWTALGQEKLFF	TGTGCCTGGACCGCTTTGGGGCAAGAAAAACTGTTTTTT
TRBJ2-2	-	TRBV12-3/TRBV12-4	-	CASVQGTGELFF	TGTGCCAGCGTTCAGGGTACCGGGGAGCTGTTTTTT
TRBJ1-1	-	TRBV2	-	CASSVVGGNTEAFF	TGTGCCAGCAGTGTAGTAGGGGGTAACACTGAAGCTTTCTTT
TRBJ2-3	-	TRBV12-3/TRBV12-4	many	CASSLGRSMGTTDTQYF	TGTGCCAGCAGCCTAGGAAGGTCCATGGGGACCACAGATACGCAGTATTTT
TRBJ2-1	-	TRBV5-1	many	CASSFTGGGNEQFF	TGCGCCAGCAGCTTCACGGGGGGCGGGAATGAGCAGTTCTTC
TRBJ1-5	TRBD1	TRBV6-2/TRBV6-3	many	CASTTGGGNQPQHF	TGTGCCAGCACCACAGGGGGCGGCAATCAGCCCCAGCATTTT
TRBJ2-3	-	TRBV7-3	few	CASSHQTDTQYF	TGTGCCAGCAGCCACCAAACAGATACGCAGTATTTT
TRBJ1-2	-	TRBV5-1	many	CASSLEQGGYTF	TGCGCCAGCAGCTTGGAACAGGGAGGCTACACCTTC
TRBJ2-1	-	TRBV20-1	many	CSAAPIRGGQNNEQFF	TGCAGTGCTGCACCCATACGAGGGGGGCAGAACAATGAGCAGTTCTTC
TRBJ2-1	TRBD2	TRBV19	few	CASSISLAGSNEQFF	TGTGCCAGTAGTATAAGCCTAGCGGGAAGTAATGAGCAGTTCTTC
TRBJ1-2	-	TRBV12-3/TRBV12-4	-	CASSKGHNGYTF	TGTGCCAGCAGTAAGGGGCACAATGGCTACACCTTC
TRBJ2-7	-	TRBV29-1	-	CSVEGAGHYEQYF	TGCAGCGTTGAAGGTGCAGGCCACTACGAGCAGTACTTC
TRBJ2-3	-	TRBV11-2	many	CASSLGGVADTQYF	TGTGCCAGCAGCTTAGGAGGGGTAGCAGATACGCAGTATTTT
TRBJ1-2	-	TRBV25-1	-	CASKRGDPNYDYTF	TGTGCCAGCAAAAGGGGGGACCCTAACTATGACTACACCTTC
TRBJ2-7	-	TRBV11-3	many	CASSSGQIYEQYF	TGTGCCAGCAGCTCCGGACAGATATACGAGCAGTACTTC
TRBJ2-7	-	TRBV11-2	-	CASTSGLNYEQYF	TGTGCCAGCACCTCGGGTCTGAACTACGAGCAGTACTTC
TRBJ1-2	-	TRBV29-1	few	CSVEERVGYTF	TGCAGCGTTGAAGAAAGGGTCGGCTACACCTTC
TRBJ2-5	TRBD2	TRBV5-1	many	CASSSGLAGSETQYF	TGCGCCAGCAGCTCGGGACTAGCGGGGTCCGAGACCCAGTACTTC
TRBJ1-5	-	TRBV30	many	CAWSVPYSNQPQHF	TGTGCCTGGAGTGTACCTTATAGCAATCAGCCCCAGCATTTT
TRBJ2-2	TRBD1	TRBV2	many	CASSRTGATGELFF	TGTGCCAGCAGTCGGACAGGGGCCACCGGGGAGCTGTTTTTT
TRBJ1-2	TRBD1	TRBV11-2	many	CASSPWGRGQVFGYTF	TGTGCCAGCAGCCCCTGGGGGAGGGGACAGGTATTCGGCTACACCTTC
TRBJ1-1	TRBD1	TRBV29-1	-	CSAQGQLNTEAFF	TGCAGCGCACAGGGACAGTTGAACACTGAAGCTTTCTTT
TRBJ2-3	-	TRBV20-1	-	CSARPGPTDTQYF	TGCAGTGCTAGACCGGGGCCCACAGATACGCAGTATTTT
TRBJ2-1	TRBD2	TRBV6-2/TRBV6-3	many	CASRARGSGRNNEQFF	TGTGCCAGCAGGGCCCGGGGGAGCGGGAGGAACAATGAGCAGTTCTTC
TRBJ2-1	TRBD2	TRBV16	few	CASSQSSGRASSYNEQFF	TGTGCCAGCAGCCAATCCAGCGGGAGGGCGTCCTCCTACAATGAGCAGTTCTTC
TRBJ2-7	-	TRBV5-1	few	CASSLDVTSSYEQYF	TGCGCCAGCAGCTTGGACGTAACTAGCTCCTACGAGCAGTACTTC
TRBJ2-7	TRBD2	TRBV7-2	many	CASSQDAGAYEQYF	TGTGCCAGCAGCCAAGACGCGGGGGCCTACGAGCAGTACTTC
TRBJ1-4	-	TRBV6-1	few	CASGPPFALANEKLFF	TGTGCCAGCGGACCACCTTTCGCGCTTGCTAATGAAAAACTGTTTTTT
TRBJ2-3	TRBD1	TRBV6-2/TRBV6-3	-	CASGGTGLDTQYF	TGTGCCAGCGGGGGGACAGGCTTAGATACGCAGTATTTT
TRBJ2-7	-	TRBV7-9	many	CASSPVTYEQYF	TGTGCCAGCAGCCCAGTAACCTACGAGCAGTACTTC
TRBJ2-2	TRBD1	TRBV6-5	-	CASSYRGTGITGELFF	TGTGCCAGCAGTTACAGGGGGACAGGGATCACCGGGGAGCTGTTTTTT
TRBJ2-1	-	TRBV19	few	CASSLSGSRYNEQFF	TGTGCCAGTAGTCTCTCCGGGAGTCGGTACAATGAGCAGTTCTTC
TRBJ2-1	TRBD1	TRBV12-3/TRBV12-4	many	CASSLISGTAVNNEQFF	TGTGCCAGCAGCTTAATATCCGGGACAGCAGTTAACAATGAGCAGTTCTTC
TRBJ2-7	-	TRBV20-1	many	CSASRDGSSYEQYF	TGCAGTGCTAGCCGGGACGGGAGCTCCTACGAGCAGTACTTC
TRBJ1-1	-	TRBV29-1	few	CSVRVQNTEAFF	TGCAGCGTCCGGGTCCAGAACACTGAAGCTTTCTTT